Following are 14 T cell receptor beta chains from one sample sequenced in a study of OX40 agonist ivuxolimab in advanced cancers. The protocol was immunoSEQ multiplex PCR, while the TCRdb copy is restricted to in-frame clones and leaves out a portion. The sample records about 53,000 clones, approximately 81% being singletons. Material: CD4+ or CD8+ T cells sorted from blood, obtained in a trial of the OX40 agonist ivuxolimab. Receptor source: an adult with an advanced solid tumor such as melanoma, head and neck, liver or kidney cancer.

The chain carries TRBV4-2 and TRBJ1-5, with TRBD1 matching over 9 bases. V was pared by 4 bases and J by 9 bases, with 10 bases of the junction left unmatched. There are 15 residues in the CDR3. Germline CDR1 LGHNA, CDR2 YNFKEQ. CDR3 sequence: CASSLTGQGAGPQHF. The CDR3 DNA reads TGTGCCAGCAGCCTTACGGGACAGGGAGCGGGGCCCCAGCATTTT.

This clone was recorded once. The chain combines TRBV6-1 with TRBJ1-5, with D possibly TRBD1 on 6 matching bases. The CDR3 is 12 amino acids. Looked up from germline, CDR1 is MNHNS and CDR2 is SASEGT. Between the trimmed V and J ends, which lost 6 bases and 11 bases, there was a span of 14 bases. CDR3 in amino acids: CASSHPRGAQHF. For the CDR3, the DNA is TGTGCCAGCAGCCACCCGAGGGGGGCCCAGCATTTT.

V is TRBV11-3 and J is TRBJ2-3, with D possibly matching TRBD2 (6 bases). Germline V gene sequence: CDR1 SGHNT, CDR2 YENEEA. The V end was cut by 5 bases, the J end by 1 base, with 16 bases between. The CDR3 totals 16 residues. The CDR3 reads CASSERRVGGTDTQYF. The CDR3 region has the DNA TGTGCCAGCAGCGAGAGGAGGGTAGGGGGCACAGATACGCAGTATTTT.

This sequence joins TRBV7-2 and TRBJ1-1; weak D call: TRBD1 (6 bases). This CDR3 has 18 residues. V gave up 2 bases and J gave up 0 bases, with 19 bases separating them. CDR1 is SGHTA, CDR2 FQGNSA, per germline. The CDR3 sequence: CASSLIGFRAGVNTEAFF. CDR3 sequence (DNA): TGTGCCAGCAGCTTAATCGGTTTCCGGGCAGGGGTGAACACTGAAGCTTTCTTT.

The genes are TRBV6-5 and TRBJ2-5; D is possibly TRBD2 (5 bases). V gave up 0 bases and J gave up 5 bases, with 13 bases separating them. The V gene's germline CDR1 is MNHEY and CDR2 SVGAGI. CDR3 length: 15 residues. DNA for the CDR3: TGTGCCAGCAGTTACTCTTCTAGTCCGGGGGAGACCCAGTACTTC. Translating it yields CASSYSSSPGETQYF.

V gene TRBV7-7 combines with J gene TRBJ2-7; TRBD2 aligns across 8 bases. Losses at the gene ends were 10 bases for V and 1 base for J; bases not matched to a gene: 9. This CDR3 has 14 amino acids. Germline CDR1 and CDR2: SSHAT and FNYEAQ (reference sequence). CDR3 sequence reads: CAKPATSASYEQYF. CDR3 DNA: TGTGCCAAGCCGGCGACTAGCGCGTCCTACGAGCAGTACTTC.

V gene TRBV19 combines with J gene TRBJ1-5; possible D gene TRBD1, 6 bases. This CDR3 comprises 13 residues. Trimming took off 2 bases at V and 9 bases at J, with 11 bases between the two ends. The germline CDR1 and CDR2 sequences are LNHDA and SQIVND (reference sequence). The CDR3 loop is CASSIRGGGPQHF. CDR3 DNA sequence: TGTGCCAGTAGTATAAGGGGAGGGGGGCCCCAGCATTTT. The full variable domain, its missing parts supplied by reference TRBV19 and TRBJ1-5, is DGGITQSPKYLFRKEGQNVTLSCEQNLNHDAMYWYRQDPGQGLRLIYYSQIVNDFQKGDIAEGYSVSREKKESFPLTVTSAQKNPTAFYLCASSIRGGGPQHFGDGTRLSIL.

This sequence joins TRBV11-3 and TRBJ2-7, with unresolved D. Trimming pared 1 base from V and 2 bases from J, leaving 9 bases between. From germline, CDR1 is SGHNT and CDR2 YENEEA. CDR3 size: 14 residues. CDR3: CASSLGGAAYEQYF. CDR3 nucleotides: TGTGCCAGCAGCTTAGGCGGAGCCGCCTACGAGCAGTACTTC.

The rearrangement joins TRBV14 to TRBJ2-7, with D perhaps matching TRBD1 (5 bases). This CDR3 spans 12 amino acids. Looked up from germline, CDR1 is SGHDN and CDR2 is FVKESK. V gave up 4 bases and J gave up 9 bases, with 13 bases separating them. CDR3 sequence: CASSPLGALQYF. The CDR3 DNA sequence: TGTGCCAGCAGCCCCCTAGGGGCATTGCAGTACTTC.

The gene calls are TRBV29-1 and TRBJ2-5; weak D call: TRBD1 (6 bases). The CDR3 extends over 15 amino acids. The V gene lost 0 bases and the J gene lost 4 bases, with 15 bases spanning the gap. Looked up from germline, CDR1 is SQVTM and CDR2 is ANQGSEA. The CDR3 nucleotides are TGCAGCGTTGAAGATTGGCTTCTCAGGGGAGAGACCCAGTACTTC. Translation gives CSVEDWLLRGETQYF.

For the CDR3, the DNA is TGTGCCAGTAGTATAGGTGGGACTAGCGTTGATGAGCAGTTCTTC. Residues: CASSIGGTSVDEQFF. The V gene is TRBV19, the J gene TRBJ2-1; 10 bases line up with TRBD2. V was pared by 1 base and J by 8 bases, with 5 bases of the junction left unmatched. Germline V CDR1 and CDR2: LNHDA, SQIVND (reference sequence). The CDR3 length is 15 residues. The complete variable domain, with remaining parts taken from reference TRBV19 and TRBJ2-1, reads DGGITQSPKYLFRKEGQNVTLSCEQNLNHDAMYWYRQDPGQGLRLIYYSQIVNDFQKGDIAEGYSVSREKKESFPLTVTSAQKNPTAFYLCASSIGGTSVDEQFFGPGTRLTVL.

This clone has a handful of counts. The chain couples TRBV10-1 to TRBJ2-7, with D possibly being TRBD1 or TRBD2 (5 bases each). The CDR3 spans 15 residues. The V gene's germline CDR1 is WNHNN and CDR2 SYGVQD (reference sequence). Trimming left V 0 bases short and J 7 bases short, with 16 bases between. This CDR3 is CASSESSGGWGEQYF. In DNA, the CDR3 is TGCGCCAGCAGTGAGTCCTCTGGAGGCTGGGGGGAGCAGTACTTC.

The V and J genes are TRBV11-2 and TRBJ2-7; 9 nucleotides match TRBD1. Germline values: CDR1 SGHAT, CDR2 FQNNGV. Losses at the gene ends were 1 base for V and 4 bases for J; bases not matched to a gene: 5. There are 15 residues in the CDR3. The CDR3 protein is CASSLVGGQGYEQYF. The CDR3, as DNA: TGTGCCAGCAGCTTAGTGGGGGGACAGGGATACGAGCAGTACTTC.

This clone was recorded only once. The rearrangement uses TRBV11-2 and TRBJ2-7; 8 bases fit TRBD1. This CDR3 spans 15 amino acids. CDR1 SGHAT and CDR2 FQNNGV come from the germline V gene. The V segment lost 4 bases and the J segment 6 bases; nucleotides outside the gene matches: 11. CDR3 in DNA: TGTGCCAGCAGCTCCTTCCGGGACAGGACTATCGAGCAGTACTTC. This translates into CASSSFRDRTIEQYF.